Below, 7 T cell receptor beta chains from the same sample are listed, as sequenced in a study of cytomegalovirus exposure and HLA in healthy donors. Primers: 60 Vbeta forward and 13 Jbeta reverse. Sequenced by immunoSEQ multiplex PCR; TCRdb stores in-frame clones only, minus some. The sample lists some 150,000 clones; approximately 88% were seen once. The specimen sequenced was PBMCs. The receptors originated from a woman aged 18-35 years in good health and CMV-seronegative.

The chain uses TRBV5-8 and TRBJ2-1; D is perhaps TRBD2 (5 bases). The CDR3 has 13 residues. Germline CDR1 and CDR2: SGHTS and YDEGEE. V dropped 3 bases and J dropped 7 bases, with 11 bases sitting between them. The CDR3 DNA reads as TGTGCCAGCAGCTCCCTGCCGGGGAATGAGCAGTTCTTC. It encodes CASSSLPGNEQFF.

The chain is built from TRBV28 and TRBJ1-5; 8 bases match TRBD1. The CDR3 has 16 residues. After removal of 2 bases from V and 4 bases from J, the junction contained 7 bases not matched to a gene. Germline CDR1 MDHEN, CDR2 SYDVKM. The DNA of the CDR3 is TGTGCCAGCAGTTTAGTCGGGGACAGGTTTAATCAGCCCCAGCATTTT. It translates to CASSLVGDRFNQPQHF.

This chain links TRBV28 with TRBJ1-2; 9 bases are a match to TRBD1. CDR1 and CDR2 (germline): MDHEN, SYDVKM. The CDR3 is 14 amino acids. The V segment lost 2 bases and the J segment 8 bases; nucleotides outside the gene matches: 6. The CDR3 region is CASSLRDRVGGYTF. The CDR3 coding sequence is TGTGCCAGCAGTTTACGGGACAGGGTTGGAGGCTACACCTTC.

The rearrangement joins TRBV29-1 to TRBJ1-4, with TRBD1 as a possible D gene (6 bases). Trimming removed 4 bases at V and 13 bases at J, with 13 bases between. Germline values: CDR1 SQVTM, CDR2 ANQGSEA. The CDR3 runs 11 residues. CDR3 nucleotide sequence: TGCAGCGTTGGTGGGGGCCGGGGACTGTTTTTT. It translates to CSVGGGRGLFF. The full variable domain, in which reference TRBV29-1 and TRBJ1-4 provide the parts outside the CDR3, is SAVISQKPSRDICQRGTSLTIQCQVDSQVTMMFWYRQQPGQSLTLIATANQGSEATYESGFVIDKFPISRPNLTFSTLTVSNMSPEDSSIYLCSVGGGRGLFFGSGTQLSVL.

The chain carries TRBV7-2 and TRBJ2-2, with TRBD1 matching over 9 bases. CDR3 length equals 15 residues. Germline V lookup: CDR1 SGHTA, CDR2 FQGNSA. Trimming cost V 5 bases and J 3 bases; bases outside gene matches: 4. CDR3: CASSGRQGDTGELFF. The CDR3 DNA is TGTGCCAGCAGCGGGAGACAGGGGGACACCGGGGAGCTGTTTTTT. Using reference TRBV7-2 and TRBJ2-2 for the parts outside the CDR3, the full variable domain is GAGVSQSPSNKVTEKGKDVELRCDPISGHTALYWYRQSLGQGLEFLIYFQGNSAPDKSGLPSDRFSAERTGGSVSTLTIQRTQQEDSAVYLCASSGRQGDTGELFFGEGSRLTVL.

The genes are TRBV28 and TRBJ2-7; TRBD2 aligns across 7 bases. CDR1 is MDHEN and CDR2 is SYDVKM in the germline V gene. The CDR3 is 14 amino acids. J gave up 3 bases and V 6 bases, and 8 bases lay outside the gene matches. In DNA, the CDR3 is TGTGCCAGCAGCCGGGGAGGGAGCGGCTACGAGCAGTACTTC. This encodes CASSRGGSGYEQYF. The whole variable domain, filled in from reference TRBV28 and TRBJ2-7, reads DVKVTQSSRYLVKRTGEKVFLECVQDMDHENMFWYRQDPGLGLRLIYFSYDVKMKEKGDIPEGYSVSREKKERFSLILESASTNQTSMYLCASSRGGSGYEQYFGPGTRLTVT.

Comments on this clone: The junction departs from germline at one end; a sequencing error may be responsible. V gene TRBV6-1 combines with J gene TRBJ2-1, with 9 bases identical to TRBD2. Germline lookup yields CDR1 MNHNS and CDR2 SASEGT. The CDR3 runs to 15 residues. The CDR3 loop is CASGEFSGGYNEQFF. The CDR3 DNA reads TGTGCCAGCGGTGAGTTTAGCGGGGGATACAATGAGCAGTTCTTC.